One and the same sample provided the 7 T cell receptor beta chains below, sequenced in a study of PD-1 blockade in classical Hodgkin lymphoma. Brentuximab vedotin exposure varied among the patients, all of whom had relapsed after autologous stem cell transplantation. Generated by immunoSEQ multiplex PCR, the TCRdb table keeps only in-frame clones and is missing some. This sample has nearly 55,000 clones; approximately 84% occur once, and the top ten carry about 16%. The specimen was peripheral blood mononuclear cells (PBMCs), collected at baseline. The receptors shown here come from a human donor with classical Hodgkin lymphoma.

This clone was recorded a few times. The chain couples TRBV9 to TRBJ1-6; no clear D. Between the trimmed V and J ends, which lost 3 bases and 6 bases, there was a span of 7 bases. The CDR3 spans 13 residues. CDR1 is SGDLS and CDR2 is YYNGEE in the germline V gene. Here the CDR3 reads CASSGAGNSPLHF. DNA of the CDR3: TGTGCCAGCAGCGGGGCGGGTAATTCACCCCTCCACTTT.

This clone came up once. The V and J genes are TRBV27 and TRBJ2-1; TRBD2 matches at 9 bases. V dropped 1 base and J dropped 4; count of bases not matched to a gene: 5. This CDR3 is 16 amino acids long. CDR1 is MNHEY and CDR2 is SMNVEV in the germline V gene (reference sequence). CDR3 sequence: CASSLFRTSVYNEQFF. The CDR3, as DNA: TGTGCCAGCAGTTTATTTCGGACTAGCGTATACAATGAGCAGTTCTTC.

The chain links TRBV30 to TRBJ2-7; the D is unclear. Germline-derived CDR1 and CDR2 are GTSNPN and SVGIG (reference sequence). V lost 7 bases, J lost 3 bases, and 13 bases lay in between. This CDR3 region has 12 residues. CDR3 in DNA: TGTGCCTACAGCACTGCTGGCTACGAGCAGTACGTC. It specifies CAYSTAGYEQYV.

This chain links TRBV12-5 with TRBJ2-3; tentatively, D is TRBD2 (5 bases). The CDR3 loop spans 15 amino acids. Germline V gene data show CDR1 as LGHNT and CDR2 as FRNRAP. The germline V and J ends were trimmed by 6 bases and 1 base, with 14 bases remaining between them. The CDR3 coding sequence is TGTGCTAGTGGCCCCCCCAATAGCGGCACAGATACGCAGTATTTT. Residues: CASGPPNSGTDTQYF.

This clone appeared a single time. The chain combines TRBV5-6 with TRBJ1-1; D not certain. V lost 4 bases and J lost 0, with 7 bases in between. CDR3 length: 13 amino acids. CDR1 is SGHDT and CDR2 is YYEEEE in the germline V gene. The chain's CDR3 is CASSLGMNTEAFF. CDR3 DNA sequence: TGTGCCAGCAGCCTGGGGATGAACACTGAAGCTTTCTTT.

This chain joins TRBV6-6 and TRBJ1-2; D unresolved. Germline-derived CDR1 and CDR2 are MNHNY and SVGAGI (reference sequence). Deletions cut 6 bases from V and 8 bases from J, with 13 bases between. The CDR3 spans 12 residues. The CDR3 region is CASRPLMSGYTF. CDR3 bases: TGTGCCAGCAGGCCTCTTATGTCGGGCTACACCTTC.

The chain links TRBV4-3 to TRBJ2-3, with 8 bases identical to TRBD1. Germline trimming cut 0 bases from V and 4 bases from J; bases unmatched to any gene: 6. This CDR3 contains 16 residues. Germline V CDR1 and CDR2: LGHNA, YSLEER. CDR3 bases: TGCGCCAGCAGCCAAGATCAAGGACAGGGAGCAGATACGCAGTATTTT. Translating gives CASSQDQGQGADTQYF.